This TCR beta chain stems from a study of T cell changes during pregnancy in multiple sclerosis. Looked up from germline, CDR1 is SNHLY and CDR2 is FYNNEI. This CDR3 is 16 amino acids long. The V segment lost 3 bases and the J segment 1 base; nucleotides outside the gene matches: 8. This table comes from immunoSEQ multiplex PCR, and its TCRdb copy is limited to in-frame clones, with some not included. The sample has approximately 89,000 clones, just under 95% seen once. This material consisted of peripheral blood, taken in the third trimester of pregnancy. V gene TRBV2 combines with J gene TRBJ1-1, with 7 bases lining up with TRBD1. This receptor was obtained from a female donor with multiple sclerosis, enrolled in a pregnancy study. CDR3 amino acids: CASSDWSGGTNTEAFF. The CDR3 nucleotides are TGTGCCAGCAGTGATTGGTCAGGGGGTACGAACACTGAAGCTTTCTTT.